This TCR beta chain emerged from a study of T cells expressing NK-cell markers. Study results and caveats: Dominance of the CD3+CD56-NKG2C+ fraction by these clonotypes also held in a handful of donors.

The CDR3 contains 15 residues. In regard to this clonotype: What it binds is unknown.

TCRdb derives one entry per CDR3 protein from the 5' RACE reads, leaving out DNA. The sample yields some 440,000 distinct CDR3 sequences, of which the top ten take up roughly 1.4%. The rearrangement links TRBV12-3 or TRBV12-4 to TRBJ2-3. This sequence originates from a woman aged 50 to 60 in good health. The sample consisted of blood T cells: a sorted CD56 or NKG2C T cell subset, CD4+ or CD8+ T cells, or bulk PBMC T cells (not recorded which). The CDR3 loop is CASSVEGGRTDTQYF.